Listed below are T cell receptor beta chains from one sample, sequenced in a study of T cell changes during pregnancy in multiple sclerosis. Clones were read by immunoSEQ multiplex PCR, and TCRdb kept only the in-frame ones, dropping some. The data contain fewer than 25,000 clones, around 86% of them singletons. The material was CD4+ T cells from peripheral blood mononuclear cells, obtained in the second trimester of pregnancy. These receptor sequences come from a female donor in good health, enrolled as a control in a pregnancy study. CDR3s include the opening cysteine and the closing phenylalanine or tryptophan. A D gene is named only where the DNA matches it firmly. The size field is filled for only some rows; it gives once, few, many or a size class.

j_call d_call clone_size v_call cdr3_aa cdr3_nt
TRBJ2-5 TRBD2 - TRBV5-1 CASSLLSSGGAESTQYF TGCGCCAGCAGCTTGTTGTCTAGCGGGGGGGCTGAATCGACCCAGTACTTC
TRBJ2-1 TRBD2 - TRBV27 CASSLRRGTSGRGDYNEQFF TGTGCCAGCAGTTTAAGGAGAGGGACTAGCGGGAGGGGGGACTACAATGAGCAGTTCTTC
TRBJ2-2 - - TRBV9 CASNREGKNGELFF TGTGCCAGCAACAGGGAGGGAAAGAACGGGGAGCTGTTTTTT
TRBJ1-5 - - TRBV19 CASSPSGTPFYSNQPQHF TGTGCCAGTAGTCCAAGCGGGACACCGTTTTATAGCAATCAGCCCCAGCATTTT
TRBJ2-3 - - TRBV7-9 CASSLGGPDTQYF TGTGCCAGCAGCTTAGGGGGGCCCGATACGCAGTATTTT
TRBJ2-1 TRBD2 - TRBV10-3 CAISESNGGAYNEQFF TGTGCCATCAGTGAGTCGAACGGGGGGGCCTACAATGAGCAGTTCTTC
TRBJ1-2 - - TRBV5-4 CASSLGQTYGYTF TGTGCCAGCAGCTTGGGACAGACCTATGGCTACACCTTC
TRBJ2-2 - - TRBV7-2 CASSSTAGATGELFF TGTGCCAGCAGCTCAACGGCAGGGGCAACCGGGGAGCTGTTTTTT
TRBJ2-7 - - TRBV5-5 CASKMTEQLSYEQYF TGTGCCAGCAAAATGACAGAGCAACTGTCCTACGAGCAGTACTTC
TRBJ1-5 - few TRBV6-6 CASSHRDSQPQHF TGTGCCAGCAGCCACAGGGATAGTCAGCCCCAGCATTTT
TRBJ1-1 - - TRBV5-6 CASSLRGRYTEAFF TGTGCCAGCAGCTTAAGAGGGAGGTACACTGAAGCTTTCTTT
TRBJ1-2 TRBD1 - TRBV7-2 CASSQGQGVLYGYTF TGTGCCAGCAGCCAGGGACAGGGTGTTCTCTATGGCTACACCTTC
TRBJ2-4 - - TRBV29-1 CSVEGQKNIQYF TGCAGCGTTGAAGGGCAGAAAAACATTCAGTACTTC
TRBJ2-3 - - TRBV19 CASRTPGSTDTQYF TGTGCCAGTAGAACTCCAGGGAGCACAGATACGCAGTATTTT
TRBJ2-5 TRBD1 - TRBV19 CASSAPGRGSETQYF TGTGCCAGTAGTGCTCCCGGCAGGGGGTCAGAGACCCAGTACTTC
TRBJ2-7 - - TRBV5-6 CASSLTGSEQYF TGTGCCAGCAGCTTGACAGGGTCCGAGCAGTACTTC
TRBJ2-4 - - TRBV7-2 CASSLGAPAKNIQYF TGTGCCAGCAGCTTGGGGGCTCCGGCGAAAAACATTCAGTACTTC
TRBJ1-1 TRBD1 once TRBV6-1 CASSVGTGLSPEAFF TGTGCCAGCAGTGTTGGGACAGGGTTGTCTCCTGAAGCTTTCTTT
TRBJ2-1 TRBD2 - TRBV30 CAWSRGLAGVSYNEQFF TGTGCCTGGAGCCGGGGACTAGCGGGAGTTTCCTACAATGAGCAGTTCTTC
TRBJ2-3 TRBD2 - TRBV27 CASAHIVTSGILSRTQYF TGTGCCAGCGCCCATATCGTGACTAGCGGGATCTTGTCGAGGACGCAGTATTTT
TRBJ1-2 - once TRBV19 CASRETGWGYTF TGTGCCAGTAGAGAGACGGGTTGGGGCTACACCTTC
TRBJ2-5 TRBD1 - TRBV6-1 CASSDAHWDSQYF TGTGCCAGCAGCGACGCGCACTGGGACAGTCAGTACTTC
TRBJ1-1 - - TRBV6-1 CASMRGHTEAFF TGTGCCAGCATGAGAGGGCACACTGAAGCTTTCTTT
TRBJ1-2 - - TRBV19 CASRGPNYGYTF TGTGCCAGCAGGGGACCGAACTATGGCTACACCTTC
TRBJ2-7 TRBD2 once TRBV11-2 CASSWRGASGGSYEQYF TGTGCCAGCAGCTGGCGTGGGGCCAGCGGGGGCTCCTACGAGCAGTACTTC
TRBJ1-6 - - TRBV27 CASSLLGGARNSPLHF TGTGCCAGCAGTTTATTGGGGGGGGCGCGTAATTCACCCCTCCACTTT
TRBJ1-5 - - TRBV5-4 CASSWGGNQPQHF TGTGCCAGCAGCTGGGGGGGCAATCAGCCCCAGCATTTT
TRBJ2-4 TRBD2 once TRBV4-1 CASSQDGSGGGFDIQYF TGCGCCAGCAGCCAAGACGGCAGCGGGGGTGGGTTTGACATTCAGTACTTC
TRBJ1-4 - - TRBV27 CASSLYVPRDEKLFF TGTGCCAGCAGTTTATATGTCCCGAGGGATGAAAAACTGTTTTTT
TRBJ2-1 TRBD1 - TRBV2 CASRDRASYNEQFF TGTGCCAGCAGGGACAGGGCGTCCTACAATGAGCAGTTCTTC
TRBJ2-7 TRBD2 - TRBV2 CASRRGGDAHEQYF TGTGCCAGCAGAAGGGGAGGGGATGCGCACGAGCAGTACTTC
TRBJ1-6 - - TRBV7-2 CASSLARGIGSPLHF TGTGCCAGCAGCTTAGCGCGGGGGATCGGTTCACCCCTCCACTTT
TRBJ1-4 - once TRBV2 CASSDLPSRGKLFF TGTGCCAGCAGTGATCTGCCTAGTAGGGGAAAACTGTTTTTT
TRBJ2-5 - - TRBV12-5 CASGLVWQGQETQYF TGTGCTAGTGGTTTGGTATGGCAGGGACAAGAGACCCAGTACTTC
TRBJ1-6 - - TRBV5-1 CASSLDRFNNSPLHF TGCGCCAGCAGCTTGGACAGGTTCAATAATTCACCCCTCCACTTT
TRBJ2-3 - - TRBV27 CASRAVRGRSDTQYF TGTGCCAGCCGGGCGGTGAGAGGGCGTTCAGATACGCAGTATTTT
TRBJ1-1 - - TRBV7-8 CASSLLSSRATTEAFF TGTGCCAGCAGCTTACTGTCCTCCAGGGCGACCACTGAAGCTTTCTTT
TRBJ2-1 TRBD1 - TRBV11-1 CASSPSTGTDNEQFF TGTGCCAGCAGCCCATCGACAGGGACGGACAATGAGCAGTTCTTC
TRBJ2-1 TRBD1 once TRBV6-6 CASTERTGGYNEQFF TGTGCCAGCACCGAACGGACAGGGGGATACAATGAGCAGTTCTTC
TRBJ2-3 TRBD2 - TRBV27 CASSFYRLAGITDTQYF TGTGCCAGCAGTTTTTACCGACTAGCGGGGATCACAGATACGCAGTATTTT
TRBJ2-7 - - TRBV7-3 CASSLKVRDEQYF TGTGCCAGCAGCTTAAAGGTCCGGGACGAGCAGTACTTC
TRBJ2-1 TRBD2 - TRBV9 CASSVGTSGMSNEQFF TGTGCCAGCAGCGTAGGGACTAGCGGGATGAGCAATGAGCAGTTCTTC
TRBJ2-3 TRBD2 - TRBV5-1 CASSPGTSRTDTQYF TGCGCCAGCAGCCCTGGGACTAGCCGCACAGATACGCAGTATTTT
TRBJ1-5 - - TRBV9 CASSVVAANQPQHF TGTGCCAGCAGCGTAGTAGCAGCGAATCAGCCCCAGCATTTT